This T cell receptor (beta chain) was found in a study of blood T cell repertoires in COVID-19. Germline CDR1 and CDR2: LNHDA and SQIVND (reference sequence). J gave up 8 bases and V 0 bases, and 9 bases lay outside the gene matches. The CDR3 consists of 15 residues. Living in 24 US areas, the participants were between roughly 18 and 89 years of age. Assignments of participants to cohorts depended upon their own reported clinical history. Either two negative PCRs, clearance, or symptom resolution qualified Cohort 3 donors as recovered. In the original workflow: Reference gene primers were amplified, and this amplification served to estimate nucleated cell counts. Generated by immunoSEQ multiplex PCR, the TCRdb table keeps only in-frame clones and is missing some. The V and J calls and clone size were taken over from that table, and D and trimming were inferred from the DNA. The sample contains 200,000 to 250,000 clones, under 90% of which appear only once.

Sample: PBMCs or T cells enriched from blood (not recorded which). The clonotype originates from a woman aged 60-70 years who had recovered from COVID-19. The rearrangement joins TRBV19 to TRBJ1-2; the match to TRBD1 covers 7 bases. The CDR3 region has the DNA TGTGCCAGTAGTATAGAAGGGACAGCCCTTAGAGGCTACACCTTC. This gives the protein CASSIEGTALRGYTF.